This T cell receptor beta chain was sequenced for a study of blood T cell repertoires in COVID-19. Study-level information: COVID-19 samples, acute and convalescent, were from the United States, Italy and Spain. Sample material is recorded as cDNA or gDNA derived from T cells, B-cell-depleted T cells, or PBMCs.

As handled by the study authors: The assay estimated nucleated cells by amplifying reference gene primers. The protocol was immunoSEQ multiplex PCR, while the TCRdb copy is restricted to in-frame clones and leaves out a portion. The V and J calls and the clone size are those of that table, but D and trimming were determined from the DNA. Of some 170,000 clones in the sample, roughly 80% were seen once. V lost 6 bases and J lost 4; bases outside the gene matches: 11. This CDR3 is built from 15 residues. The germline CDR1 and CDR2 sequences are MNHEY and SMNVEV (reference sequence). The receptor comes from a man in his 60s with acute or convalescent COVID-19. The sequenced sample consisted of peripheral blood. The chain carries TRBV27 and TRBJ1-2; 7 nucleotides agree with TRBD1. The CDR3 DNA reads TGTGCCAGCAGCCATTCCCGGGACAGCGCCTATGGCTACACCTTC. Protein product: CASSHSRDSAYGYTF.